The 21 T cell receptor beta chains in this list originate from one sample, sequenced in a study of Graves' ophthalmopathy and Graves' hyperthyroidism. The authors amplified TCR beta CDR3 regions, and they did so from RNA transcripts for repertoire sequencing. HTBI-primed RT-PCR formed the first round, and a multiplex PCR formed the second. TCRdb independently ran MiXCR on the multiplex PCR reads; one entry per CDR3 protein. The sample has 200,000 to 300,000 distinct CDR3 sequences; about 47% are singletons. Sequencing was performed on peripheral blood. The receptors shown here come from an adult man with Graves' ophthalmopathy.

V and J are TRBV7-9 and TRBJ2-7; tentative D call: TRBD1 (7 bases). The CDR3 is made up of 18 amino acids. Germline V lookup: CDR1 SEHNR, CDR2 FQNEAQ (reference sequence). Trimming removed 4 bases at V and 3 bases at J, with 25 bases between. As DNA, the CDR3 is TGTGCCAGCAGCTCTAAGGGGGGAATCTTGACAGGGTACTACGAGCAGTACTTC. Protein product: CASSSKGGILTGYYEQYF. The whole variable domain, filled in from reference TRBV7-9 and TRBJ2-7, reads DTGVSQNPRHKITKRGQNVTFRCDPISEHNRLYWYRQTLGQGPEFLTYFQNEAQLEKSRLLSDRFSAERPKGSFSTLEIQRTEQGDSAMYLCASSSKGGILTGYYEQYFGPGTRLTVT.

The chain employs TRBV6-1 and TRBJ2-7; TRBD2 might be the D (5 bases). The germline V gene encodes CDR1 MNHNS and CDR2 SASEGT. The CDR3 spans 14 residues. Trimming took 1 base from V and 3 from J, leaving 10 bases between them. This CDR3 is CASSEGLASYEQYF. The CDR3 coding sequence is TGTGCCAGCAGTGAAGGGCTAGCAAGCTACGAGCAGTACTTC.

This clonotype was observed a handful of times. This chain links TRBV3-1 with TRBJ1-1, with a possible D match to TRBD1 (5 bases). The germline V gene has CDR1 LGHDT and CDR2 YNNKEL (reference sequence). This CDR3 has 12 amino acids. V gave up 7 bases and J gave up 4 bases, with 10 bases separating them. CDR3 loop: CASTGGGTEAFF. The CDR3 DNA is TGTGCCAGCACCGGGGGGGGCACTGAAGCTTTCTTT.

A few counts support this clonotype. The CDR3 region has the DNA TGCGCCAGCAGCCAAGAACTAGCGGAGACCCAGTACTTC. Its protein is CASSQELAETQYF. The chain carries TRBV4-1 and TRBJ2-5; 7 bases line up with TRBD2. Germline V gene sequence: CDR1 MGHRA, CDR2 YSYEKL. This CDR3 region has 13 residues. After removal of 0 bases from V and 5 bases from J, the junction contained 0 bases not matched to a gene.

The chain is built from TRBV19 and TRBJ1-5; maybe TRBD1 (5 bases). Germline loops: CDR1 LNHDA, CDR2 SQIVND (reference sequence). This CDR3 comprises 13 residues. Trimming removed 6 bases from V and 3 bases from J, with 9 bases in between. CDR3 in amino acids: CASSAGSNQPQHF. CDR3 bases: TGTGCCAGTAGCGCAGGGTCCAATCAGCCCCAGCATTTT.

The CDR3 nucleotides read TGTGCCAGCAGTGAAGAGGGAGGAATTCAGCCCCAGCATTTT. Its translation is CASSEEGGIQPQHF. J is TRBJ1-5 and V is TRBV2; the D is unclear. This CDR3 is built from 14 residues. Per germline, CDR1 SNHLY and CDR2 FYNNEI. V lost 1 base and J lost 6, with 10 bases in between.

The chain recombines TRBV7-3 with TRBJ2-1, with 8 bases aligning to TRBD1. Germline V CDR1 and CDR2: SGHTA, FQGTGA. The V segment lost 5 bases and the J segment 1 base; nucleotides outside the gene matches: 4. The CDR3 runs 15 residues. The DNA for the CDR3 is TGTGCCAGCAGCCAGGGGGCACTTTCCTACAATGAGCAGTTCTTC. Translated: CASSQGALSYNEQFF.

Of note for this clonotype: The junction does not match germline at one end; this may be a read error. The J gene is TRBJ1-3, the V gene TRBV29-1; D is unresolved. Germline V lookup: CDR1 SQVTM, CDR2 ANQGSEA. The CDR3 totals 13 residues. CDR3 protein: CSVEWGDGSTIYF. The CDR3 DNA follows: TGCAGCGTTGAATGGGGAGATGGAAGCACCATATATTTT.

The chain couples TRBV2 to TRBJ2-7; D is possibly TRBD1 or TRBD2 (5 bases each). CDR1 is SNHLY and CDR2 is FYNNEI in the germline V gene. V lost 4 bases and J lost 0, with 13 bases in between. CDR3 size: 15 residues. The CDR3: CASSADSGSSYEQYF. In DNA form, the CDR3 reads TGTGCCAGCAGTGCCGACAGTGGGAGCTCCTACGAGCAGTACTTC.

The chain employs TRBV19 and TRBJ2-5; TRBD2 is a possible D gene (5 bases). Germline CDR1 and CDR2: LNHDA and SQIVND (reference sequence). CDR3 length: 15 residues. V was pared by 5 bases and J by 4 bases, with 17 bases between. The CDR3 coding sequence is TGTGCCAGTAGTCCCCAGGCGGGTATTCGAGAGACCCAGTACTTC. It specifies CASSPQAGIRETQYF. Together with reference TRBV19 and TRBJ2-5, the CDR3 gives the full variable domain: DGGITQSPKYLFRKEGQNVTLSCEQNLNHDAMYWYRQDPGQGLRLIYYSQIVNDFQKGDIAEGYSVSREKKESFPLTVTSAQKNPTAFYLCASSPQAGIRETQYFGPGTRLLVL.

The rearrangement joins TRBV24-1 to TRBJ1-5, with D unclear. The CDR3 consists of 15 residues. CDR1 is KGHDR and CDR2 is SFDVKD in the germline V gene. Trimming shortened V by 3 bases and J by 10 bases, and 18 bases separated the two germline ends. In DNA form, the CDR3 reads TGTGCCACCAGTGATGACCGTCTGACGACCGGACCCCAGCATTTT. Translation gives CATSDDRLTTGPQHF.

This clonotype occurred many times. V and J are TRBV25-1 and TRBJ1-1; tentatively, D is TRBD1 (6 bases). The V end lost 4 bases, the J end lost 1 base, and 10 bases lay between the germline ends. The CDR3 is 14 residues long. Germline values: CDR1 MGHDK, CDR2 SYGVNS. This chain's CDR3 is CASSADRKNTEAFF. The CDR3 nucleotides read TGTGCCAGCAGTGCAGACAGGAAGAACACTGAAGCTTTCTTT.

The rearrangement uses TRBV7-9 and TRBJ1-2; 8 bases are shared with TRBD1. The germline gives CDR1 SEHNR, CDR2 FQNEAQ (reference sequence). CDR3 length equals 14 residues. V lost 6 bases and J lost 4; bases outside the gene matches: 7. CDR3 region: CASSPGQAFYGYTF. For the CDR3, the DNA is TGTGCCAGCAGTCCGGGACAGGCGTTCTATGGCTACACCTTC. Complete variable domain (other parts from reference TRBV7-9 and TRBJ1-2): DTGVSQNPRHKITKRGQNVTFRCDPISEHNRLYWYRQTLGQGPEFLTYFQNEAQLEKSRLLSDRFSAERPKGSFSTLEIQRTEQGDSAMYLCASSPGQAFYGYTFGSGTRLTVV.

Regarding this clonotype: A much larger clone lies a single base off, so this may be a read error. V usage is TRBV29-1 and J usage is TRBJ1-5; TRBD1 matches at 11 bases. With 5 bases clipped from V and 5 bases from J, the junction kept 5 bases outside the gene matches. CDR3 size: 14 residues. Germline CDR1 SQVTM, CDR2 ANQGSEA. CDR3 DNA sequence: TGCAGCGTTAGGACAGGGGGCGTGGATCAGCCCCAGCATTTT. It translates to CSVRTGGVDQPQHF.

This sequence joins TRBV5-1 and TRBJ2-1, with D uncertain. Per germline, CDR1 SGHRS and CDR2 YFSETQ. V shed 1 base and J shed 14 bases, with 13 bases lying between them. The CDR3 is 12 amino acids. CDR3 sequence: CASSLSGGPKFF. CDR3 nucleotide sequence: TGCGCCAGCAGCTTGTCAGGCGGACCGAAGTTCTTC.

CDR3 coding DNA: TGCAGTGCTTCCGACTCCGGGGAGCTGTTTTTT. Amino acid sequence: CSASDSGELFF. V gene TRBV20-1 combines with J gene TRBJ2-2; D not resolved. This CDR3 comprises 11 residues. The V and J ends lost 5 bases and 6 bases respectively, with 7 bases between them. CDR1 and CDR2 (germline): DFQATT, SNEGSKA (reference sequence).

This clonotype showed up many times. The chain employs TRBV7-2 and TRBJ2-5; TRBD2 is a possible D gene (5 bases). Germline CDR1 reads SGHTA; CDR2 reads FQGNSA. The V and J ends lost 0 bases and 7 bases respectively, with 9 bases between them. The CDR3 is made up of 13 amino acids. CDR3 DNA sequence: TGTGCCAGCAGCTTAGCTAACGAGGGGACCCAGTACTTC. Encoded protein: CASSLANEGTQYF.

In its sample, this clonotype was seen once. Lacking the conserved final phenylalanine or tryptophan, this CDR3 likely reflects a read error. The gene calls are TRBV5-5 and TRBJ1-1; D gene unclear. CDR3 length equals 15 residues. Germline V gene lookup returns CDR1 SGHKS and CDR2 YYEKEE (reference sequence). Trimming removed 0 bases at V and 4 bases at J, with 13 bases between. The CDR3 loop reads CASSLVTGLRTEAFL. The CDR3 region has the DNA TGTGCCAGCAGCTTGGTTACTGGGCTGCGCACTGAAGCTTTCCTT.

This clonotype showed up just a few times. The chain links TRBV12-3 or TRBV12-4 to TRBJ1-1, with D unclear. The CDR3 sequence is 14 residues long. Trimming left V 5 bases short and J 1 base short, with 11 bases between. The CDR3 nucleotides are TGTGCCAGCAGTGAAGCGCGGGGGAACACTGAAGCTTTCTTT. This translates into CASSEARGNTEAFF.

The chain combines TRBV25-1 with TRBJ2-1, with D maybe TRBD1 (6 bases). CDR3 length: 13 amino acids. Per the germline V gene, CDR1 is MGHDK and CDR2 is SYGVNS. Trimming shortened V by 2 bases and J by 12 bases, and 14 bases separated the two germline ends. This CDR3 is CASSEKARTAQFF. In DNA form, the CDR3 reads TGTGCCAGCAGTGAAAAAGCACGGACAGCGCAGTTCTTC. The full variable domain, in which reference TRBV25-1 and TRBJ2-1 provide the parts outside the CDR3, is EADIYQTPRYLVIGTGKKITLECSQTMGHDKMYWYQQDPGMELHLIHYSYGVNSTEKGDLSSESTVSRIRTEHFPLTLESARPSHTSQYLCASSEKARTAQFFGPGTRLTVL.

The chain joins TRBV9 to TRBJ1-1; a weak D match, TRBD1 (6 bases). Germline CDR1 is SGDLS and CDR2 is YYNGEE. The CDR3 runs to 15 residues. V shed 4 bases and J shed 5 bases, with 18 bases lying between them. Here the CDR3 DNA reads TGTGCCAGCAGCCCGAGGGGGGGCGCCGGGACTGAAGCTTTCTTT. This sequence encodes CASSPRGGAGTEAFF.